Listed below are T cell receptor beta chains from one sample, sequenced in a study of cytomegalovirus exposure and HLA in healthy donors. Method: immunoSEQ multiplex PCR; TCRdb's copy keeps in-frame clones and lacks some. The table includes roughly 140,000 clones, about 70% detected once. Source material: PBMCs. These TCRs come from a man between 60 and 70 years old in good health and CMV-seronegative. The CDR3 runs from the conserved cysteine through the conserved F or W. A D gene is named only where the DNA matches it firmly.

v_call: TRBV29-1
d_call: .
cdr3_aa: CSVGRTKNTEAFF

v_call: TRBV6-6
d_call: TRBD1
cdr3_aa: CASSDRGRETEAFF

v_call: TRBV11-2
d_call: .
cdr3_aa: CASSFQGHVQETQYF

v_call: TRBV7-2
d_call: .
cdr3_aa: CASSLQGESAEAFF

v_call: TRBV10-3
d_call: TRBD2
cdr3_aa: CAISESLAEGNEQFF

v_call: TRBV30
d_call: TRBD1
cdr3_aa: CAWSGLVDREVHNEQFF

v_call: TRBV6-5
d_call: .
cdr3_aa: CASSRVLSHYNEQFF

v_call: TRBV30
d_call: .
cdr3_aa: CAWRLTGTETQYF

v_call: TRBV6-1
d_call: TRBD1
cdr3_aa: CASSRDSPYEQYF

v_call: TRBV7-2
d_call: TRBD2
cdr3_aa: CASRYGLAGQTWDNEQFF

v_call: TRBV4-1
d_call: .
cdr3_aa: CASSQGATANYGYTF

v_call: TRBV5-4
d_call: TRBD2
cdr3_aa: CASSTGLAGVSYEQYF

v_call: TRBV6-1
d_call: TRBD2
cdr3_aa: CASSDRGREGSYNEQFF

v_call: TRBV28
d_call: TRBD1
cdr3_aa: CASRGDRGHATGELFF

v_call: TRBV7-9
d_call: TRBD1
cdr3_aa: CASSLRTSGTGNYGYTF

v_call: TRBV4-1
d_call: .
cdr3_aa: CASSQEVISAEAFF

v_call: TRBV5-1
d_call: TRBD1
cdr3_aa: CASSSMTGDIGYTF

v_call: TRBV5-1
d_call: TRBD1
cdr3_aa: CASSFQDRGLDTEAFF

v_call: TRBV5-4
d_call: .
cdr3_aa: CASSLRGYEQYF

v_call: TRBV6-5
d_call: .
cdr3_aa: CASSYSRAGNTIYF

v_call: TRBV2
d_call: .
cdr3_aa: CASIETARGNTIYF

v_call: TRBV19
d_call: TRBD1
cdr3_aa: CASSTSRQGSGYTF

v_call: TRBV19
d_call: TRBD1
cdr3_aa: CASRTLDRDRIPSF

v_call: TRBV5-1
d_call: .
cdr3_aa: CARGRGSYEQYF

v_call: TRBV15
d_call: TRBD1
cdr3_aa: CATSRELQGLDGYTF

v_call: TRBV30
d_call: TRBD1
cdr3_aa: CAWRLTGGGKLFF

v_call: TRBV9
d_call: TRBD2
cdr3_aa: CASSVLAGSYEQYF

v_call: TRBV7-9
d_call: .
cdr3_aa: CASQKEVAYTDTQYF

v_call: TRBV7-2
d_call: TRBD2
cdr3_aa: CASSFGGGYEQYF

v_call: TRBV7-2
d_call: .
cdr3_aa: CASSLATLTGELFF

v_call: TRBV27
d_call: .
cdr3_aa: CASSRHFRDQPQHF

v_call: TRBV28
d_call: TRBD1
cdr3_aa: CASSLGGQAVWPQHF

v_call: TRBV18
d_call: TRBD1
cdr3_aa: CASSFQGDGTYEQYF

v_call: TRBV5-1
d_call: .
cdr3_aa: CASSISGPPGNTQYF

v_call: TRBV5-1
d_call: .
cdr3_aa: CASSRSLAGSQETQYF

v_call: TRBV28
d_call: .
cdr3_aa: CASSFGGYSNQPQHF

v_call: TRBV7-2
d_call: .
cdr3_aa: CASSLTGESGNTIYF

v_call: TRBV28
d_call: .
cdr3_aa: CASSSGNTEAFF

v_call: TRBV29-1
d_call: .
cdr3_aa: CSVEPSFNYGYTF

v_call: TRBV6-5
d_call: .
cdr3_aa: CASKSGSDTQYF

v_call: TRBV9
d_call: TRBD2
cdr3_aa: CASSVLTSTYNEQFF

v_call: TRBV30
d_call: TRBD2
cdr3_aa: CAWSVRLAGDLYEQYF

v_call: TRBV7-8
d_call: TRBD1
cdr3_aa: CASSLAAGTGGQSPLHF

v_call: TRBV30
d_call: TRBD1
cdr3_aa: CAWSAGTGKSPQDYGYTF

v_call: TRBV27
d_call: .
cdr3_aa: CASSRPGQNYEQYF

v_call: TRBV25-1
d_call: TRBD1
cdr3_aa: CASSARTGGIGANVLTF

v_call: TRBV6-4
d_call: .
cdr3_aa: CASRAQGYNSPLHF

v_call: TRBV7-3
d_call: .
cdr3_aa: CASSLSDIQYF

v_call: TRBV7-3
d_call: .
cdr3_aa: CASSWTNTDTQYF